The 18 T cell receptor beta chains below were found in one sample sequenced in a study of blood T cell repertoires in COVID-19. Assay: immunoSEQ multiplex PCR; the TCRdb copy retains only in-frame clones and omits some. The sample shows 200,000 to 300,000 clones, approximately 84% of them seen only once. Sequencing was carried out using peripheral blood. Receptors originate from a human donor in a cohort sampled during active COVID-19.

This clone came up once. The chain is built from TRBV10-3 and TRBJ2-7; D gene unclear. The CDR3 has 13 residues. Per germline, CDR1 ENHRY and CDR2 SYGVKD. Trimming cost V 4 bases and J 0 bases, with 7 bases left between them. The CDR3 protein is CAISGTSSYEQYF. Here the CDR3 DNA reads TGTGCCATCAGTGGAACAAGCTCCTACGAGCAGTACTTC.

The chain uses TRBV6-6 and TRBJ2-2; the D gene is possibly TRBD2 (6 bases). Trimming shortened V by 5 bases and J by 2 bases, and 18 bases separated the two germline ends. The CDR3 has 17 amino acids. Germline lookup yields CDR1 MNHNY and CDR2 SVGAGI (reference sequence). The CDR3 sequence is CASSRTRTNRNTGELFF. The DNA for the CDR3 is TGTGCCAGCAGTCGGACTCGGACTAACCGAAACACCGGGGAGCTGTTTTTT.

The V gene is TRBV16, the J gene TRBJ2-7, with 7 bases aligning to TRBD2. Trimming cost V 8 bases and J 5 bases; bases outside gene matches: 18. This CDR3 contains 16 residues. Germline V lookup: CDR1 KGHSY, CDR2 FQNENV. CDR3 sequence reads: CASGATEGAGLHEQYF. As DNA, the CDR3 is TGTGCCAGCGGAGCAACTGAAGGAGCGGGGCTCCACGAGCAGTACTTC.

This clone was observed at least ten times. V gene TRBV6-5 combines with J gene TRBJ2-2; D call uncertain. This CDR3 region has 14 residues. Trimming took 7 bases from V and 6 from J, leaving 15 bases between them. CDR1 and CDR2 (germline): MNHEY, SVGAGI. CDR3 nucleotide sequence: TGTGCCAGCATCCCCTTAGACAAGGCCGGGGAGCTGTTTTTT. This translates into CASIPLDKAGELFF.

The chain links TRBV7-9 to TRBJ1-2, with TRBD1 matching over 8 bases. The CDR3 is 19 residues long. V shed 1 base and J 2 bases; nucleotides not matched to a gene: 15. Germline V gene sequence: CDR1 SEHNR, CDR2 FQNEAQ (reference sequence). The chain's CDR3 is CASSLGPVTGVVKNYGYTF. The DNA for the CDR3 is TGTGCCAGCAGCTTAGGCCCCGTGACAGGGGTTGTCAAGAACTATGGCTACACCTTC.

This chain connects TRBV7-9 to TRBJ1-2; TRBD1 might be the D (5 bases). Germline V lookup: CDR1 SEHNR, CDR2 FQNEAQ (reference sequence). CDR3 size: 13 residues. Trimming removed 0 bases from V and 3 bases from J, with 5 bases in between. The CDR3 is CASSLATDYGYTF. For the CDR3, the DNA is TGTGCCAGCAGCTTAGCGACAGACTATGGCTACACCTTC.

In its sample, this clone was seen a few times. The chain combines TRBV14 with TRBJ1-2; TRBD1 is a possible D gene (6 bases). The germline V gene encodes CDR1 SGHDN and CDR2 FVKESK. The length of the CDR3 is 13 residues. V lost 1 base to trimming and J lost 8 bases, with 11 bases between them. The DNA for the CDR3 is TGTGCCAGCAGCCAAGCTCAAACAGGGGGCTACACCTTC. Its translation is CASSQAQTGGYTF.

This clone was detected only a few times. The chain has TRBV5-1 and TRBJ2-1; 7 bases agree with TRBD1. J was trimmed by 5 bases and V by 4 bases; bases with no gene match: 6. Germline loops: CDR1 SGHRS, CDR2 YFSETQ. The CDR3 has 14 amino acids. The CDR3: CASSDPGTDNEQFF. The CDR3 coding sequence is TGCGCCAGCAGCGACCCCGGGACAGACAATGAGCAGTTCTTC.

V gene TRBV30 combines with J gene TRBJ2-5, with 9 nucleotides matching TRBD1. Germline assignment: CDR1 GTSNPN and CDR2 SVGIG (reference sequence). Trimming at V came to 5 bases and at J to 4 bases, leaving 20 bases not matched to a gene. CDR3 length: 18 amino acids. The CDR3 DNA follows: TGTGCCTGGGAAACCGGGACAGGGATCAGAGTAGAAGTAGAGACCCAGTACTTC. Protein product: CAWETGTGIRVEVETQYF. Together with reference TRBV30 and TRBJ2-5, the CDR3 gives the full variable domain: SQTIHQWPATLVQPVGSPLSLECTVEGTSNPNLYWYRQAAGRGLQLLFYSVGIGQISSEVPQNLSASRPQDRQFILSSKKLLLSDSGFYLCAWETGTGIRVEVETQYFGPGTRLLVL.

The rearrangement uses TRBV6-5 and TRBJ2-7; possible D gene TRBD1, 6 bases. Trimming cost V 7 bases and J 2 bases, with 12 bases left between them. This CDR3 spans 13 amino acids. CDR1 is MNHEY, CDR2 SVGAGI, per germline. The CDR3 sequence: CASKRGLAYEQYF. CDR3 DNA sequence: TGTGCCAGCAAAAGGGGGTTAGCCTACGAGCAGTACTTC.

The CDR3 region is CASSPSGGRTDTQYF. Here the CDR3 DNA reads TGTGCCAGCTCACCATCAGGGGGACGCACAGATACGCAGTATTTT. This chain connects TRBV18 to TRBJ2-3, with TRBD1 matching 7 bases. The germline gives CDR1 KGHSH, CDR2 LQKENI. CDR3 length: 15 amino acids. The V segment lost 2 bases and the J segment 1 base; nucleotides outside the gene matches: 3.

CDR3 protein: CASSWRTGRLATNEKLFF. The CDR3 DNA reads as TGTGCCAGCAGCTGGAGGACAGGACGACTCGCAACTAATGAAAAACTGTTTTTT. The chain employs TRBV5-5 and TRBJ1-4, with 7 bases fitting TRBD1. V was pared by 3 bases and J by 0 bases, with 11 bases of the junction left unmatched. CDR1 is SGHKS, CDR2 YYEKEE, per germline (reference sequence). This CDR3 has 18 amino acids.

The chain couples TRBV28 to TRBJ2-7, with a possible D match to TRBD2 (6 bases). Trimming shortened V by 2 bases and J by 4 bases, and 6 bases separated the two germline ends. Looked up from germline, CDR1 is MDHEN and CDR2 is SYDVKM. The CDR3 loop spans 12 amino acids. In DNA, the CDR3 is TGTGCCAGCAGTTTAGGGGGGTACGAGCAGTACTTC. Encoded protein: CASSLGGYEQYF. The full variable domain, its missing parts supplied by reference TRBV28 and TRBJ2-7, is DVKVTQSSRYLVKRTGEKVFLECVQDMDHENMFWYRQDPGLGLRLIYFSYDVKMKEKGDIPEGYSVSREKKERFSLILESASTNQTSMYLCASSLGGYEQYFGPGTRLTVT.

V and J are TRBV11-2 and TRBJ2-1; 10 bases match TRBD1. The CDR3 is 13 amino acids. Trimming removed 7 bases from V and 9 bases from J; junction bases left unmatched: 6. Germline CDR1 SGHAT, CDR2 FQNNGV. The CDR3 spells CASNGQGEGEQFF. CDR3 DNA: TGTGCCAGCAATGGACAGGGGGAGGGTGAGCAGTTCTTC.

This chain links TRBV10-2 with TRBJ2-1; TRBD1 is a possible D gene (6 bases). V was clipped by 7 bases and J by 8 bases, with 15 bases between them. CDR1 is WSHSY, CDR2 SAAADI, per germline. The CDR3 spans 13 residues. DNA for the CDR3: TGCGCCAGCAAGTGGTCAGGGGTGTATGAGCAGTTCTTC. Amino acids: CASKWSGVYEQFF.

The J gene is TRBJ1-1, the V gene TRBV6-5; 7 bases align to TRBD1. V dropped 2 bases and J dropped 5; count of bases not matched to a gene: 2. This CDR3 region has 13 residues. Germline-derived CDR1 and CDR2 are MNHEY and SVGAGI. CDR3 sequence: CASSYEQGTEAFF. The CDR3 coding sequence is TGTGCCAGCAGTTACGAACAGGGGACTGAAGCTTTCTTT.

This chain uses TRBV3-1 (or the pseudogene TRBV3-2) with TRBJ2-3, with 13 positions matching TRBD2. The CDR3 is made up of 17 amino acids. Germline trimming cut 5 bases from V and 5 bases from J; bases unmatched to any gene: 10. Germline CDR1 and CDR2: LGHDT and YNNKEL (reference sequence). This CDR3 is CASSVPGLAGSRDTQYF. The CDR3 DNA sequence: TGTGCCAGCAGCGTTCCGGGACTAGCGGGGTCAAGAGATACGCAGTATTTT.

The chain is built from TRBV6-5 and TRBJ2-1; no clear D gene. This CDR3 has 12 amino acids. Germline CDR1 reads MNHEY; CDR2 reads SVGAGI. V dropped 6 bases and J dropped 12 bases, with 15 bases sitting between them. This chain's CDR3 is CASSRAPGMQFF. Written as DNA, the CDR3 is TGTGCCAGCAGCCGAGCCCCCGGTATGCAGTTCTTC.